This T cell receptor (beta chain) was sequenced for a study of human versus mouse CDR3 diversity and MHC coevolution. Across the whole study: Valid reads per sample ranged from 0.6 x 10^7 to 1.6 x 10^7.

Only in-frame clones appear in the TCRdb table, and some are missing; sequencing was by immunoSEQ multiplex PCR. The sample has fewer than 100,000 clones, about 93% seen once. Study-wide results and limits: Clonal inequality was lowest in most of the three human donors. About 1.6 million TCR beta clonotypes were estimated for humans, the largest repertoire.

Note on this clone: Its antigen is unknown. Compared with germline, one end of the junction differs, possibly owing to a read error.

There are 15 residues in the CDR3. Per germline, CDR1 SGHDT and CDR2 YYEEEE. Naive CD4 T cells were sorted as CD45RO-negative, CD62L-positive. This chain connects TRBV5-6 to TRBJ1-2; the D gene is possibly TRBD1 (6 bases). Sequencing was performed on naive CD4+ T cells from blood. Sample subset: CD45RO-negative CD62L-positive naive CD4 T cells. The sequence was collected from a person aged 30-69 years in good health. CDR3 sequence: CASTGLGQYNYGYTF. The CDR3 DNA follows: TGTGCAAGCACCGGTCTTGGACAGTACAACTATGGCTACACCTTC. The full variable domain, in which reference TRBV5-6 and TRBJ1-2 provide the parts outside the CDR3, is DAGVTQSPTHLIKTRGQQVTLRCSPKSGHDTVSWYQQALGQGPQFIFQYYEEEERQRGNFPDRFSGHQFPNYSSELNVNALLLGDSALYLCASTGLGQYNYGYTFGSGTRLTVV.